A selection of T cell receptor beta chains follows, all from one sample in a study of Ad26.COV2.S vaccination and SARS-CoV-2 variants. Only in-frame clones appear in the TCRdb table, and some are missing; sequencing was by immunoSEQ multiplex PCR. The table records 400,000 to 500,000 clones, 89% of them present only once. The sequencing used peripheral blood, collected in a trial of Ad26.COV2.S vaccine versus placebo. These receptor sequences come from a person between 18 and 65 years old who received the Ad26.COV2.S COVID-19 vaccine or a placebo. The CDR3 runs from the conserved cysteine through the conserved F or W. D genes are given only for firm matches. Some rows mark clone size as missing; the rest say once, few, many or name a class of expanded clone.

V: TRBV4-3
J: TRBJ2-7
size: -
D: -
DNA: TGCGCCAGCAGCCGGGGAAAGAGTGACGAGCAGTACTTC
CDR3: CASSRGKSDEQYF

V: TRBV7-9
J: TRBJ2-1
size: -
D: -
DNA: TGTGCCAGCAGCTTCGGGACGGTCAATGAGCAGTTCTTC
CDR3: CASSFGTVNEQFF

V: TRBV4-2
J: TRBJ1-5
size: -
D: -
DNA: TGTGCCAGCAGCCAAGCGACAGGCTATAGCAATCAGCCCCAGCATTTT
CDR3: CASSQATGYSNQPQHF

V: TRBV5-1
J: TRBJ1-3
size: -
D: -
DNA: TGCGCCAGCAGCTGGGCGGACACGAGCTCTGGAAACACCATATATTTT
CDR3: CASSWADTSSGNTIYF

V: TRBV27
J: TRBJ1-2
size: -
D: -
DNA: TGTGCCAGCAGTTTTTCGGGGGGCGCTGCCCATGGCTACACCTTC
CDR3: CASSFSGGAAHGYTF

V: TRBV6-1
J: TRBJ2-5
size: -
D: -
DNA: TGTGCCAGCAGTGAACTATTCCAAGAGACCCAGTACTTC
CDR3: CASSELFQETQYF

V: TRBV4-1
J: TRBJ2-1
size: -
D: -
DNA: TGCGCCAGCAGCCAAGAGGCGGACTTGGTACGCGATGAGCAGTTCTTC
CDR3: CASSQEADLVRDEQFF

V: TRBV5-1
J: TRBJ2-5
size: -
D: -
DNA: TGCGCCAGCAGGTTCGGTCCCTCCCAAGAGACCCAGTACTTC
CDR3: CASRFGPSQETQYF

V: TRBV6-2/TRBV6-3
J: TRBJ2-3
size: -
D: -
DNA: TGTGCCAGCAGTACCCGATCAGTGGCCCTCACAGATACGCAGTATTTT
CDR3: CASSTRSVALTDTQYF

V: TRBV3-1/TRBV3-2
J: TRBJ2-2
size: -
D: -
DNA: TGTGCCAGCAGACAGAGGAGGAACACCGGGGAGCTGTTTTTT
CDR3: CASRQRRNTGELFF

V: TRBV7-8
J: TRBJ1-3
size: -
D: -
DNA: TGTGCCAGCAGCTCCCAGGGGAACACCATATATTTT
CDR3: CASSSQGNTIYF

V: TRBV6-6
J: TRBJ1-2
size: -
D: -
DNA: TGTGCCAGCAGCCCCGACAGACTCTATGGCTACACCTTC
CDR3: CASSPDRLYGYTF

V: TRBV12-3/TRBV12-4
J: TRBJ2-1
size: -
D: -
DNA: TGTGCCAGCAGTTTTTACTACAATGAGCAGTTCTTC
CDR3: CASSFYYNEQFF

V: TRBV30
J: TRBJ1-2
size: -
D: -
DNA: TGTGCCTGGAGTTCAGACACCTATGGCTACACCTTC
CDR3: CAWSSDTYGYTF

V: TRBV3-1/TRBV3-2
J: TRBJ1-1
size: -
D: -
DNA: TGTGCCAGCAGCCCCATAAGGGGCGTTAAAAACACTGAAGCTTTCTTT
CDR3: CASSPIRGVKNTEAFF

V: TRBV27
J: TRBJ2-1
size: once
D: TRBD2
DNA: TGTGCCAGCAGCCCGCGGCCCGCGGGAGTTTATGAGCAGTTCTTC
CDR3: CASSPRPAGVYEQFF

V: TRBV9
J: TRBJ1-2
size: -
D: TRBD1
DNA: TGTGCCAGCAGCCCCGGACAGGGGGCGAATGGCTACACCTTC
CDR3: CASSPGQGANGYTF

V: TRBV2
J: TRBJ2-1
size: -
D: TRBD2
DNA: TGTGCCAGCAGTGGGACTAGCGGGAGGCCCCGGGGGTTCTTC
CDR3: CASSGTSGRPRGFF

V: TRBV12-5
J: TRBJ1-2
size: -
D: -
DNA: TGTGCTAGTGGTTTCCCAGGCAACTATGGCTACACCTTC
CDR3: CASGFPGNYGYTF

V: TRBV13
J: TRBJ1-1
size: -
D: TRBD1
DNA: TGTGCCAGCAGTCAAAACAGGGGAGGTTGGGCTTTCTTT
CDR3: CASSQNRGGWAFF

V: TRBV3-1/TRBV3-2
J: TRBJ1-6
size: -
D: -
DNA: TGTGCCAGCAGCCAAGTATCCGATCAGGGGTCGGGGTCACCCCTCCACTTT
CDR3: CASSQVSDQGSGSPLHF

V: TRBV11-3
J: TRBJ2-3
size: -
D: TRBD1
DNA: TGTGCCAGCAGCCAGGGGGCTAGCACAGATACGCAGTATTTT
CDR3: CASSQGASTDTQYF

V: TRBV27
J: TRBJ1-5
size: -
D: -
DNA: TGTGCCAGCAGTTCACAAAATCAGCCCCAGCATTTT
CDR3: CASSSQNQPQHF

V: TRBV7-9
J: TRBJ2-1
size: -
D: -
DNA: TGTGCCAGCACCAAGAGTAGCTCTACTTACTACAATGAGCAGTTCTTC
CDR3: CASTKSSSTYYNEQFF

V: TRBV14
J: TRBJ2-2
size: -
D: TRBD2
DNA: TGTGCCAGCAGCCCCCTAGCGGGAGTGAGCACCGGGGAGCTGTTTTTT
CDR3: CASSPLAGVSTGELFF

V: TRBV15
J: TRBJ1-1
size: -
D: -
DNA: TGTGCCACCAGCAGAGGTCCGGGGTGGGACACTGAAGCTTTCTTT
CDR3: CATSRGPGWDTEAFF

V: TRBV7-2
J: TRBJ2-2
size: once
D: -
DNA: TGTGCCAGCAGCTTAGGCGCTATTGGTTCGTCGAGGGGGGAGCTGTTTTTT
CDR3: CASSLGAIGSSRGELFF

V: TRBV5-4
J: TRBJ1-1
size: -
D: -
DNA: TGTGCCAGCAGCTTGTTGTACCAGGGAGGGACTGAAGCTTTCTTT
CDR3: CASSLLYQGGTEAFF

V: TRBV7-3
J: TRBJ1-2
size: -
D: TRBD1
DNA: TGTGCCAGCAGCAAATGGGGACAGTTAAACTATGGCTACACCTTC
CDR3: CASSKWGQLNYGYTF